These T cell receptor beta chains were read from a single sample in a study of graft-versus-host responses after intestinal transplantation. Profiling relied on immunoSEQ multiplex PCR, and the TCRdb table lists in-frame clones only, not all of them. The sample carries 49,000 or so clones, just under 95% recorded once. Sample: PBMCs, taken approximately 740 days after a first intestinal transplant, on the day of a second. The receptor set was obtained from a human patient who received an intestinal transplant, so some T cells may come from the graft donor. Each CDR3 is given with its conserved first and last residue. The order of the fields is V gene, D gene, clone size, J gene, CDR3 protein, CDR3 DNA. D genes are given only for firm matches. Some rows have no size entry. The others give once, few or many, or a class for an expanded clone.

TRBV6-5	NA	NA	TRBJ2-7	CASSYSKGYEQYF	TGTGCCAGCAGTTACTCGAAGGGGTACGAGCAGTACTTC
TRBV18	TRBD2	NA	TRBJ2-1	CASSPGTSGRYNEQFF	TGTGCCAGCTCACCAGGGACTAGCGGGAGGTACAATGAGCAGTTCTTC
TRBV6-5	TRBD1	NA	TRBJ1-2	CASSYPGTGFVYTF	TGTGCCAGCAGTTACCCGGGGACAGGGTTCGTCTACACCTTC
TRBV27	TRBD1	NA	TRBJ2-7	CASSPRQGSEQYF	TGTGCCAGCAGTCCTCGACAGGGAAGCGAGCAGTACTTC
TRBV10-1	TRBD1	NA	TRBJ2-3	CASSEPGQGKNTQYF	TGCGCCAGCAGTGAACCTGGACAGGGCAAGAACACGCAGTATTTT
TRBV27	TRBD2	NA	TRBJ2-7	CASSLAGDYEQYF	TGTGCCAGCAGTTTAGCGGGGGACTACGAGCAGTACTTC
TRBV10-3	NA	few	TRBJ1-4	CAIQDLNEKLFF	TGTGCCATTCAGGACCTAAATGAAAAACTGTTTTTT
TRBV5-6	NA	NA	TRBJ2-1	CASRARWPKYNEQFF	TGTGCCAGCAGGGCTAGGTGGCCGAAGTACAATGAGCAGTTCTTC
TRBV4-1	TRBD1	NA	TRBJ1-1	CASSQRYRGPEAFF	TGCGCCAGCAGCCAGCGTTACAGGGGGCCTGAAGCTTTCTTT
TRBV30	NA	NA	TRBJ1-2	CAWSGNYGYTF	TGTGCCTGGAGTGGGAACTATGGCTACACCTTC
TRBV6-5	NA	NA	TRBJ1-5	CASRKWGGNQPQHF	TGTGCCAGCAGGAAGTGGGGGGGCAATCAGCCCCAGCATTTT
TRBV27	NA	NA	TRBJ2-5	CASSPKETQYF	TGTGCCAGCAGTCCAAAAGAGACCCAGTACTTC
TRBV7-9	NA	NA	TRBJ2-7	CASTRGAEDYEQYF	TGTGCCAGCACCCGGGGGGCGGAAGATTACGAGCAGTACTTC
TRBV19	TRBD1	NA	TRBJ1-2	CASSMPGGYGYTF	TGTGCCAGTAGTATGCCAGGGGGCTATGGCTACACCTTC
TRBV19	NA	NA	TRBJ1-4	CASMEWAWGEKLFF	TGTGCCAGTATGGAGTGGGCTTGGGGGGAAAAACTGTTTTTT
TRBV9	NA	NA	TRBJ2-1	CASSVSRVSYNEQFF	TGTGCCAGCAGCGTAAGCAGGGTCTCCTACAATGAGCAGTTCTTC
TRBV7-3	NA	few	TRBJ1-3	CASSLSNGAGNTIYF	TGTGCCAGCAGCTTAAGTAACGGAGCTGGAAACACCATATATTTT
TRBV28	TRBD1	NA	TRBJ1-2	CASLQGARGHTF	TGTGCCTCTTTACAGGGGGCACGTGGCCACACCTTC
TRBV9	TRBD1	once	TRBJ1-2	CASGTGGGGYTF	TGTGCCAGTGGAACAGGGGGAGGTGGCTACACCTTC
TRBV9	NA	few	TRBJ1-3	CASTPRRDSGNTIYF	TGTGCCAGTACCCCCCGGCGCGACTCTGGAAACACCATATATTTT
TRBV12-5	TRBD2	NA	TRBJ2-7	CASGLTSGNSYEQYF	TGTGCTAGTGGTTTGACTAGCGGGAACTCCTACGAGCAGTACTTC
TRBV9	NA	NA	TRBJ1-6	CASSVGAGVGSPLHF	TGTGCCAGCAGCGTAGGGGCCGGGGTCGGTTCACCCCTCCACTTT